Presented here are 31 T cell receptor beta chains from one specimen sequenced in a study of blood T cell repertoires in COVID-19 (dated by TCRdb to the early 2020s). The protocol used for the library was the immunoSEQ multiplex PCR assay. The table was pulled from immuneACCESS by TCRdb, which kept in-frame rearrangements only. Such tables lose some clones; where checked, under half of the loss comes from unresolved V genes, and the rest has no known cause. In this sample the table shows tens of thousands of clones, around 89% of which occur a single time. The top ten clones comprise less than 15% of the sample. Input material: peripheral blood. The source of these receptors is a man aged 65-85 years with active or convalescent COVID-19.

The genes are TRBV19 and TRBJ2-7, with unresolved D. Germline CDR1 is LNHDA and CDR2 is SQIVND (reference sequence). There are 12 residues in the CDR3. V shed 6 bases and J shed 1 base, with 7 bases lying between them. The CDR3: CASRDGSYEQYF. CDR3 DNA sequence: TGTGCCAGTAGAGACGGGTCCTACGAGCAGTACTTC.

This chain connects TRBV18 to TRBJ2-3, with 9 bases lining up with TRBD2. Germline assignment: CDR1 KGHSH and CDR2 LQKENI. The CDR3 extends over 16 amino acids. Trimming cost V 5 bases and J 0 bases; bases outside gene matches: 6. Here the CDR3 reads CASSAPGLASTDTQYF. The CDR3 region has the DNA TGTGCCAGCTCAGCTCCGGGACTAGCTAGCACAGATACGCAGTATTTT.

The chain employs TRBV6-6 and TRBJ2-1, with a possible D match to TRBD2 (6 bases). CDR1 and CDR2 (germline): MNHNY, SVGAGI (reference sequence). Trimming took 8 bases from V and 9 from J, leaving 14 bases between them. The CDR3 extends over 12 amino acids. CDR3 in amino acids: CASLREAGEQFF. Here the CDR3 DNA reads TGTGCCAGCCTCCGGGAAGCGGGTGAGCAGTTCTTC.

This sequence joins TRBV7-2 and TRBJ2-1; TRBD1 might be the D (5 bases). Per the germline V gene, CDR1 is SGHTA and CDR2 is FQGNSA. The CDR3 length is 13 residues. The ends were cut back, 4 bases at V and 9 bases at J, with 13 bases in the middle. The CDR3 coding sequence is TGTGCCAGCAGCTACGAGACAGCCAGTGAGCAGTTCTTC. Its protein is CASSYETASEQFF.

In DNA, the CDR3 is TGTGCCAGCAGGTCGAAGCGGGCAGAGCAGTTCTTC. Translating gives CASRSKRAEQFF. This chain uses TRBV6-5 with TRBJ2-1, with a tentative D call TRBD2 (6 bases). This CDR3 region has 12 residues. Trimming stripped 6 bases from V and 10 bases from J, with 13 bases between. The V gene's germline CDR1 is MNHEY and CDR2 SVGAGI.

This clone was counted only a few times. The chain uses TRBV7-8 and TRBJ2-2; 9 positions match TRBD1. The V and J ends lost 1 base and 5 bases, in that order; junction bases with no gene match: 5. Germline V gene lookup returns CDR1 SGHVS and CDR2 FQNEAQ. This CDR3 contains 16 residues. This CDR3 reads CASSLVGTGSTGELFF. The CDR3, as DNA: TGTGCCAGCAGCTTAGTCGGGACAGGGTCTACCGGGGAGCTGTTTTTT.

This clone was found a few times. The chain uses TRBV10-3 and TRBJ2-7; D might be TRBD2 (6 bases). The CDR3 has 12 amino acids. Per germline, CDR1 ENHRY and CDR2 SYGVKD. Deletions cut 10 bases from V and 3 bases from J, with 13 bases between. This CDR3 reads CATGRTNYEQYF. The CDR3 nucleotides are TGTGCCACGGGGAGGACCAACTACGAGCAGTACTTC.

This chain joins TRBV5-1 and TRBJ1-1; D is unclear. This CDR3 has 12 residues. Germline V CDR1 and CDR2: SGHRS, YFSETQ. V lost 4 bases, J lost 2 bases, and 6 bases lay in between. The CDR3 spells CASSGGNTEAFF. In nucleotides, the CDR3 is TGCGCCAGCAGCGGCGGAAACACTGAAGCTTTCTTT. The complete variable domain, with remaining parts taken from reference TRBV5-1 and TRBJ1-1, reads KAGVTQTPRYLIKTRGQQVTLSCSPISGHRSVSWYQQTPGQGLQFLFEYFSETQRNKGNFPGRFSGRQFSNSRSEMNVSTLELGDSALYLCASSGGNTEAFFGQGTRLTVV.

V is TRBV7-9 and J is TRBJ1-1; no definite D call. The CDR3 spans 13 residues. Trimming took 8 bases from V and 11 from J, leaving 21 bases between them. CDR1 SEHNR and CDR2 FQNEAQ come from the germline V gene (reference sequence). The CDR3 region has the DNA TGTGCCAGCGGACCCCGCGGGGTTCTCTCGGCTTTCTTT. Translated: CASGPRGVLSAFF.

V gene TRBV9 combines with J gene TRBJ2-1; unclear D gene. CDR3 length: 20 amino acids. V was pared by 4 bases and J by 1 base, with 27 bases between. Germline CDR1 reads SGDLS; CDR2 reads YYNGEE. The CDR3 spells CASSPRRGDGGLRSYNEQFF. Here the CDR3 DNA reads TGTGCCAGCAGCCCGAGGAGAGGAGACGGCGGTTTGAGGTCCTACAATGAGCAGTTCTTC. Combining the CDR3 with reference TRBV9 and TRBJ2-1 gives the whole variable domain DSGVTQTPKHLITATGQRVTLRCSPRSGDLSVYWYQQSLDQGLQFLIQYYNGEERAKGNILERFSAQQFPDLHSELNLSSLELGDSALYFCASSPRRGDGGLRSYNEQFFGPGTRLTVL.

The V gene is TRBV6-2 or TRBV6-3, the J gene TRBJ2-1, with TRBD2 matching over 7 bases. The CDR3 runs 15 residues. J was trimmed by 7 bases and V by 3 bases; bases with no gene match: 9. Germline V CDR1 and CDR2: MNHEY, SVGEGT. The CDR3 loop reads CASSYEDWGGNEQFF. The DNA for the CDR3 is TGTGCCAGCAGTTATGAGGACTGGGGGGGGAATGAGCAGTTCTTC.

The V call is TRBV4-3, the J call TRBJ2-1; tentative D call: TRBD1 (5 bases). Trimming took off 0 bases at V and 5 bases at J, with 14 bases between the two ends. CDR1 is LGHNA, CDR2 YSLEER, per germline. This CDR3 is 16 amino acids long. The CDR3 region is CASSQDDSEVDNEQFF. DNA for the CDR3: TGCGCCAGCAGCCAAGATGACAGTGAGGTAGACAATGAGCAGTTCTTC.

The chain's CDR3 is CASSPGQGTGYGYTF. CDR3 bases: TGTGCCAGCAGCCCCGGACAGGGGACGGGCTATGGCTACACCTTC. This chain joins TRBV6-5 and TRBJ1-2; TRBD1 agrees at 9 bases. This CDR3 spans 15 amino acids. CDR1 MNHEY and CDR2 SVGAGI come from the germline V gene. The V and J ends lost 6 bases and 4 bases, in that order; junction bases with no gene match: 9.

The genes are TRBV28 and TRBJ1-2; a weak D match, TRBD1 (5 bases). Trimming cost V 3 bases and J 4 bases, with 12 bases left between them. This CDR3 spans 14 amino acids. The germline CDR1 and CDR2 sequences are MDHEN and SYDVKM. CDR3 protein: CASSLLPTAYGYTF. CDR3 nucleotide sequence: TGTGCCAGCAGTTTGCTTCCGACAGCCTATGGCTACACCTTC.

J is TRBJ2-7 and V is TRBV13; D perhaps matches TRBD1 (6 bases). Germline CDR1 reads PRHDT; CDR2 reads FYEKMQ (reference sequence). Trimming pared 3 bases from V and 4 bases from J, leaving 13 bases between. The CDR3 has 14 residues. CDR3 DNA sequence: TGTGCCAGCAGCTTTGGCGGAGGACAGTACGAGCAGTACTTC. Translating gives CASSFGGGQYEQYF.

The chain uses TRBV24-1 and TRBJ2-3; 8 bases map to TRBD1. The V and J ends lost 2 bases and 3 bases, in that order; junction bases with no gene match: 6. This CDR3 region has 16 residues. Per germline, CDR1 KGHDR and CDR2 SFDVKD. The CDR3, as DNA: TGTGCCACCAGTGATTACCGCAGGGGGCAAACAGATACGCAGTATTTT. Translation: CATSDYRRGQTDTQYF.

Here the CDR3 reads CASSLGGGYQETQYF. DNA for the CDR3: TGCGCCAGCAGCTTGGGAGGAGGGTACCAAGAGACCCAGTACTTC. This rearrangement joins TRBV5-1 to TRBJ2-5; D is possibly TRBD2 (6 bases). V was shortened by 0 bases and J by 0 bases, with 9 bases between the two germline ends. Germline assignment: CDR1 SGHRS and CDR2 YFSETQ. The CDR3 is 15 amino acids.

The J gene is TRBJ2-5, the V gene TRBV5-5; 9 bases are a match to TRBD1. The CDR3 has 16 residues. Per germline, CDR1 SGHKS and CDR2 YYEKEE (reference sequence). With V trimmed by 4 bases and J by 5 bases, 12 bases remained unmatched. The CDR3 protein is CASSPGTGKGSETQYF. The CDR3, as DNA: TGTGCCAGCAGCCCGGGGACAGGGAAGGGTTCGGAGACCCAGTACTTC.

The chain has TRBV28 and TRBJ2-3; D is perhaps TRBD2 (8 bases). Trimming shortened V by 4 bases and J by 4 bases, and 15 bases separated the two germline ends. Germline values: CDR1 MDHEN, CDR2 SYDVKM. CDR3 length: 15 amino acids. CDR3 loop: CASSSGTRGPDTQYF. CDR3 bases: TGTGCCAGCAGTTCCGGGACTAGGGGGCCAGATACGCAGTATTTT.

The chain links TRBV29-1 to TRBJ1-1; D remains ambiguous. Germline-derived CDR1 and CDR2 are SQVTM and ANQGSEA. CDR3 length equals 13 residues. Trimming took off 7 bases at V and 4 bases at J, with 16 bases between the two ends. CDR3 nucleotide sequence: TGCAGCGGCTGGGTCAGTGAGGGCACTGAAGCTTTCTTT. Residues: CSGWVSEGTEAFF.

The chain couples TRBV6-6 to TRBJ2-7; 9 nucleotides line up with TRBD1. The CDR3 loop spans 16 amino acids. V trimming: 5 bases; J trimming: 2 bases; junction bases outside the gene matches: 10. The V gene's germline CDR1 is MNHNY and CDR2 SVGAGI (reference sequence). CDR3 residues: CASSPPQGAKTYEQYF. CDR3 DNA sequence: TGTGCCAGCAGTCCGCCACAGGGGGCAAAAACCTACGAGCAGTACTTC.

The chain has TRBV2 and TRBJ2-7, with 7 bases lining up with TRBD1. Germline trimming cut 8 bases from V and 6 bases from J; bases unmatched to any gene: 10. The germline gives CDR1 SNHLY, CDR2 FYNNEI. This CDR3 region has 13 residues. The CDR3 DNA reads TGTGCCAGCGTAGACAGGGCTTTCCTCGAGCAGTACTTC. Translating it yields CASVDRAFLEQYF.

This sequence joins TRBV7-2 and TRBJ2-3; TRBD2 aligns across 8 bases. This CDR3 comprises 14 residues. The V segment lost 8 bases and the J segment 4 bases; nucleotides outside the gene matches: 8. Germline V gene sequence: CDR1 SGHTA, CDR2 FQGNSA. In nucleotides, the CDR3 is TGTGCCAGCTGCCTATTCGGGGGGGCAGATACGCAGTATTTT. Encoded protein: CASCLFGGADTQYF.

This clone has a handful of counts. The chain recombines TRBV5-1 with TRBJ2-7; weak D call: TRBD1 (9 bases). The germline V and J ends were trimmed by 4 bases and 4 bases, with 21 bases remaining between them. The V gene's germline CDR1 is SGHRS and CDR2 YFSETQ. CDR3 length: 16 amino acids. The CDR3 DNA reads TGCGCCAGCAGCCTAACGGGAGGGACAGGGAGGTACGAGCAGTACTTC. It yields the protein CASSLTGGTGRYEQYF. Drawing the rest from reference TRBV5-1 and TRBJ2-7, the complete variable domain is KAGVTQTPRYLIKTRGQQVTLSCSPISGHRSVSWYQQTPGQGLQFLFEYFSETQRNKGNFPGRFSGRQFSNSRSEMNVSTLELGDSALYLCASSLTGGTGRYEQYFGPGTRLTVT.

This chain uses TRBV27 with TRBJ1-2; the D is unclear. The V end lost 3 bases, the J end lost 5 bases, and 10 bases lay between the germline ends. The CDR3 runs 13 residues. Germline V gives CDR1 MNHEY, CDR2 SMNVEV (reference sequence). In DNA form, the CDR3 reads TGTGCCAGCAGTTTTACTGGAGGGTATGGCTACACCTTC. Translated: CASSFTGGYGYTF.

The chain recombines TRBV5-5 with TRBJ2-1; no clear D gene. The germline V gene has CDR1 SGHKS and CDR2 YYEKEE (reference sequence). V shed 3 bases and J shed 4 bases, with 14 bases lying between them. The CDR3 covers 15 residues. CDR3 in DNA: TGTGCCAGCAGCTGGCCGAGGAGAGAGTACAATGAGCAGTTCTTC. This codes for CASSWPRREYNEQFF.

This clone has only one observation. This chain uses TRBV6-5 with TRBJ1-1; D might be TRBD1 (5 bases). CDR1 is MNHEY, CDR2 SVGAGI, per germline. CDR3 size: 15 residues. Trimming cost V 7 bases and J 0 bases, with 15 bases left between them. CDR3 bases: TGTGCCAGCACCGCCGGGGGAGGGGTGAACACTGAAGCTTTCTTT. As protein: CASTAGGGVNTEAFF.

This clone was observed a single time. This chain uses TRBV2 with TRBJ2-1; D remains ambiguous. CDR1 and CDR2 from the germline V gene are SNHLY and FYNNEI. Trimming cost V 8 bases and J 4 bases, with 9 bases left between them. The CDR3 has 12 amino acids. CDR3 DNA sequence: TGTGCCAGCCAGACTGGTTACAATGAGCAGTTCTTC. Its protein is CASQTGYNEQFF.

This clone came up a few times. This chain connects TRBV6-6 to TRBJ1-5, with TRBD1 matching over 8 bases. V shed 6 bases and J 8 bases; nucleotides not matched to a gene: 12. CDR3 length equals 15 residues. Germline V CDR1 and CDR2: MNHNY, SVGAGI (reference sequence). The CDR3 region has the DNA TGTGCCAGCAGGGACTCCCGGGGACAGGAGGAGCCCCAGCATTTT. It codes for CASRDSRGQEEPQHF.

This clone appeared a few times. This sequence joins TRBV12-3 or TRBV12-4 and TRBJ1-2; unclear D gene. Deletions cut 1 base from V and 4 bases from J, with 7 bases between. CDR3 length: 13 residues. The CDR3 region is CASSLGYSYGYTF. The CDR3 nucleotides are TGTGCCAGCAGTTTAGGGTATAGCTATGGCTACACCTTC.

The chain couples TRBV7-9 to TRBJ1-4, with 8 bases lining up with TRBD1. With V trimmed by 1 base and J by 7 bases, 2 bases remained unmatched. The CDR3 length is 14 residues. Germline V gives CDR1 SEHNR, CDR2 FQNEAQ (reference sequence). In DNA, the CDR3 is TGTGCCAGCAGCTTAGGGACAGGGAGTGAAAAACTGTTTTTT. As protein: CASSLGTGSEKLFF. The full variable domain, rest sourced from reference TRBV7-9 and TRBJ1-4, is DTGVSQNPRHKITKRGQNVTFRCDPISEHNRLYWYRQTLGQGPEFLTYFQNEAQLEKSRLLSDRFSAERPKGSFSTLEIQRTEQGDSAMYLCASSLGTGSEKLFFGSGTQLSVL.